A single sample gave rise to the 24 T cell receptor beta chains below, sequenced in a study of response to subunit inactivated influenza vaccine. Via MiXCR, TCRdb re-called the RT-PCR reads, giving one row per CDR3 protein. The sample lists about 780,000 distinct CDR3 sequences, approximately 18% seen once, with about a tenth in the top ten. The source was PBMCs from blood, collected 5 days after vaccination. These receptors were taken from a man between 45 and 60 years old who received an inactivated influenza vaccine.

This clonotype was counted between two and nine times. The V call is TRBV6-5, the J call TRBJ2-7; the D gene is possibly TRBD1 (5 bases). This CDR3 comprises 14 residues. Germline V gives CDR1 MNHEY, CDR2 SVGAGI. V lost 0 bases, J lost 3 bases, and 9 bases lay in between. CDR3 residues: CASSYSGVIYEQYF. For the CDR3, the DNA is TGTGCCAGCAGTTACTCAGGGGTAATCTACGAGCAGTACTTC.

The chain combines TRBV7-8 with TRBJ2-1, with a possible D match to TRBD2 (6 bases). The CDR3 consists of 17 residues. V lost 3 bases and J lost 5, with 20 bases in between. Germline lookup yields CDR1 SGHVS and CDR2 FQNEAQ. The DNA of the CDR3 is TGTGCCAGCAGCTTCCTAGCGCAACTTCATACAAACAATGAGCAGTTCTTC. Translation: CASSFLAQLHTNNEQFF.

This chain links TRBV12-3 or TRBV12-4 with TRBJ2-1; the D is unclear. V shed 5 bases and J shed 8 bases, with 13 bases lying between them. The CDR3 covers 13 residues. The CDR3 DNA follows: TGTGCCAGCAGTCCGAGGATAAGAGATGAGCAGTTCTTC. It translates to CASSPRIRDEQFF.

V and J are TRBV12-3 or TRBV12-4 and TRBJ1-4; D is ambiguous. V lost 4 bases to trimming and J lost 11 bases, with 11 bases between them. This CDR3 region has 12 residues. DNA of the CDR3: TGTGCCAGCAGTTCAAGACCTTATAAACTGTTTTTT. Translation: CASSSRPYKLFF.

The chain has TRBV12-3 or TRBV12-4 and TRBJ2-1; D remains unclear. The CDR3 extends over 12 amino acids. Trimming cost V 6 bases and J 13 bases, with 16 bases left between them. The CDR3 nucleotides are TGTGCCAGCAGCCCGCCATTGGGCGACCAGTTCTTC. Translation: CASSPPLGDQFF.

The rearrangement joins TRBV6-1 to TRBJ1-2; perhaps TRBD1 as D (6 bases). The V gene's germline CDR1 is MNHNS and CDR2 SASEGT. The CDR3 is made up of 17 amino acids. The V gene lost 2 bases and the J gene lost 6 bases, with 22 bases spanning the gap. This CDR3 is CASSEWGGARQLDGYTF. CDR3 DNA sequence: TGTGCCAGCAGTGAATGGGGGGGGGCTAGACAGTTGGATGGCTACACCTTC.

This chain connects TRBV29-1 to TRBJ1-5; tentatively, D is TRBD1 (5 bases). Trimming left V 6 bases short and J 0 bases short, with 15 bases between. The length of the CDR3 is 15 residues. CDR1 and CDR2 from the germline V gene are SQVTM and ANQGSEA. CDR3 sequence reads: CSVSLGADSNQPQHF. In DNA form, the CDR3 reads TGCAGCGTGTCCCTAGGGGCCGATAGCAATCAGCCCCAGCATTTT.

This clonotype was recorded a few times. The rearrangement uses TRBV5-1 and TRBJ2-2; D is uncertain. Germline lookup yields CDR1 SGHRS and CDR2 YFSETQ. This CDR3 comprises 15 residues. V dropped 4 bases and J dropped 6 bases, with 16 bases sitting between them. CDR3 region: CASSPQWVLAGELFF. CDR3 coding DNA: TGCGCCAGCAGCCCCCAGTGGGTGTTAGCCGGGGAGCTGTTTTTT.

This clonotype appeared once. The CDR3 sequence is CASSRHGIRDQPQHF. In DNA, the CDR3 is TGTGCCAGCAGCCGACACGGTATTCGAGATCAGCCCCAGCATTTT. V is TRBV12-3 or TRBV12-4 and J is TRBJ1-5; D not certain. The CDR3 is made up of 15 amino acids. V was trimmed by 6 bases and J by 5 bases, leaving 17 bases between them.

V is TRBV18 and J is TRBJ1-4; D might be TRBD1 (5 bases). The CDR3 has 17 amino acids. The germline V and J ends were trimmed by 3 bases and 0 bases, with 14 bases remaining between them. CDR1 and CDR2 (germline): KGHSH, LQKENI. The CDR3 protein is CASSPRQNSPTNEKLFF. CDR3 bases: TGTGCCAGCTCACCTCGACAGAATTCCCCAACTAATGAAAAACTGTTTTTT.

This clonotype was detected many times. CDR3: CSARDDHRGGNTIYF. The CDR3 DNA sequence: TGCAGTGCTAGAGATGACCACAGGGGAGGAAACACCATATATTTT. The chain combines TRBV20-1 with TRBJ1-3; 7 nucleotides match TRBD1. Trimming at V came to 0 bases and at J to 4 bases, leaving 6 bases not matched to a gene. This CDR3 has 15 residues. From germline, CDR1 is DFQATT and CDR2 SNEGSKA (reference sequence).

This clonotype has more than one count but fewer than ten. The chain couples TRBV9 to TRBJ2-1; D is perhaps TRBD2 (5 bases). This CDR3 has 15 residues. The V gene's germline CDR1 is SGDLS and CDR2 YYNGEE. The germline V and J ends were trimmed by 4 bases and 6 bases, with 17 bases remaining between them. CDR3 amino acids: CASSKGQSRANEQFF. The CDR3 bases are TGTGCCAGCAGCAAAGGTCAGTCGCGGGCCAATGAGCAGTTCTTC.

The rearrangement links TRBV7-9 to TRBJ2-2; 12 bases map to TRBD2. The trim removed 5 bases at V and 4 bases at J, leaving 5 bases unmatched. The CDR3 has 16 residues. Germline assignment: CDR1 SEHNR and CDR2 FQNEAQ (reference sequence). The CDR3 DNA reads as TGTGCCAGCAGCGCTAGCGGGGGGGCCTTCACCGGGGAGCTGTTTTTT. It is translated as CASSASGGAFTGELFF.

This clonotype showed up just a few times. V usage is TRBV5-1 and J usage is TRBJ1-1, with D possibly being TRBD1 (6 bases). The ends were cut back, 6 bases at V and 0 bases at J, with 12 bases in the middle. The CDR3 spans 14 residues. The germline gives CDR1 SGHRS, CDR2 YFSETQ. The CDR3 sequence is CASKDGQLNTEAFF. Written as DNA, the CDR3 is TGCGCCAGCAAGGATGGACAGTTGAACACTGAAGCTTTCTTT. Complete variable domain (other parts from reference TRBV5-1 and TRBJ1-1): KAGVTQTPRYLIKTRGQQVTLSCSPISGHRSVSWYQQTPGQGLQFLFEYFSETQRNKGNFPGRFSGRQFSNSRSEMNVSTLELGDSALYLCASKDGQLNTEAFFGQGTRLTVV.

V usage is TRBV12-3 or TRBV12-4 and J usage is TRBJ1-2, with TRBD1 as a possible D gene (5 bases). V dropped 4 bases and J dropped 12 bases, with 15 bases sitting between them. The CDR3 length is 12 residues. This CDR3 reads CASSSVRGGDTF. CDR3 bases: TGTGCCAGCAGTTCTGTTCGAGGAGGGGACACCTTC.

This clonotype was observed a handful of times. This chain joins TRBV7-9 and TRBJ1-5; D is unresolved. The CDR3 consists of 14 residues. The germline V gene encodes CDR1 SEHNR and CDR2 FQNEAQ (reference sequence). V was shortened by 4 bases and J by 4 bases, with 11 bases between the two germline ends. Written as DNA, the CDR3 is TGTGCCAGCAGCTCCTCGGACGGGAATCAGCCCCAGCATTTT. The encoded protein is CASSSSDGNQPQHF.

This clonotype was picked up a small number of times. The rearrangement links TRBV6-1 to TRBJ2-3; TRBD2 matches at 7 bases. CDR1 MNHNS and CDR2 SASEGT come from the germline V gene. The CDR3 consists of 16 residues. With 7 bases clipped from V and 2 bases from J, the junction kept 12 bases outside the gene matches. CDR3 nucleotide sequence: TGTGCCAGCATTCCTTCTCGCGGGGGATTCACAGATACGCAGTATTTT. Translating gives CASIPSRGGFTDTQYF.

This clonotype was seen a single time. The chain combines TRBV5-5 with TRBJ2-7; 11 bases agree with TRBD1. The ends lost 4 bases at V and 6 bases at J; junction bases unmatched: 9. Germline values: CDR1 SGHKS, CDR2 YYEKEE (reference sequence). The CDR3 runs 15 residues. CDR3 bases: TGTGCCAGCAGCGGCTATTGGACAGGGGGCGCCGAGCAGTACTTC. It specifies CASSGYWTGGAEQYF.

This clonotype was detected a few times. The rearrangement uses TRBV6-5 and TRBJ1-2; TRBD1 might be the D (6 bases). The CDR3 loop spans 15 amino acids. CDR1 MNHEY and CDR2 SVGAGI come from the germline V gene. V was cut by 2 bases and J by 8 bases, with 18 bases left in between. The CDR3 nucleotides read TGTGCCAGCAGTTACGAACAGGGAAGGGGTTGGGGCTACACCTTC. As protein: CASSYEQGRGWGYTF.

This clonotype was counted many times. This chain uses TRBV12-3 or TRBV12-4 with TRBJ2-2, with 7 bases identical to TRBD1. The CDR3 loop spans 13 amino acids. Trimming removed 6 bases from V and 4 bases from J; junction bases left unmatched: 2. The CDR3 is CASSTGVTGELFF. The CDR3 region has the DNA TGTGCCAGCAGCACAGGGGTCACCGGGGAGCTGTTTTTT.

This clonotype was observed at least ten times. The genes are TRBV5-5 and TRBJ1-1, with TRBD1 as a possible D gene (6 bases). The germline V and J ends were trimmed by 0 bases and 10 bases, with 7 bases remaining between them. The CDR3 runs 11 residues. Germline V lookup: CDR1 SGHKS, CDR2 YYEKEE (reference sequence). The DNA of the CDR3 is TGTGCCAGCAGCTTGGAAGGGGGAGCTTTCTTT. It codes for CASSLEGGAFF.

This clonotype has ten or more counts. The V call is TRBV4-3, the J call TRBJ2-7, with 7 bases identical to TRBD2. Germline values: CDR1 LGHNA, CDR2 YSLEER. Germline trimming cut 3 bases from V and 7 bases from J; bases unmatched to any gene: 15. CDR3 size: 16 residues. The CDR3 sequence is CASSQNRDGGLGEQYF. CDR3 in DNA: TGCGCCAGCAGCCAGAACCGGGACGGCGGACTAGGAGAGCAGTACTTC.

The rearrangement links TRBV12-3 or TRBV12-4 to TRBJ1-5; 7 positions match TRBD1. Losses at the gene ends were 3 bases for V and 2 bases for J; bases not matched to a gene: 7. This CDR3 is built from 16 residues. DNA of the CDR3: TGTGCCAGCAGTTTCGAAGGGACAGTACGCAATCAGCCCCAGCATTTT. Amino acids: CASSFEGTVRNQPQHF.

This clonotype has a handful of counts. This chain connects TRBV6-1 to TRBJ2-5; D might be TRBD2 (6 bases). Trimming left V 5 bases short and J 10 bases short, with 17 bases between. In germline, CDR1 is MNHNS, CDR2 SASEGT. There are 13 residues in the CDR3. The CDR3: CASSPYSDGSQYF. Written as DNA, the CDR3 is TGTGCCAGCAGTCCCTATTCGGACGGGAGCCAGTACTTC.